This passage covers 21 T cell receptor beta chains from one sample sequenced in a study of blood T cell repertoires in COVID-19. Using immunoSEQ multiplex PCR, the repertoire was profiled, and TCRdb retains in-frame clones only, with some absent. The sample has 250,000 to 350,000 clones, over 75% seen once. Sample: peripheral blood. The receptors were sampled from a woman between 45 and 65 years old who had recovered from COVID-19.

J is TRBJ2-1 and V is TRBV28; 7 bases fit TRBD2. The CDR3 covers 15 residues. V lost 2 bases and J lost 3; bases outside the gene matches: 4. Germline values: CDR1 MDHEN, CDR2 SYDVKM. This chain's CDR3 is CASSLRAGVYNEQFF. The CDR3 nucleotides are TGTGCCAGCAGTTTACGTGCGGGAGTCTACAATGAGCAGTTCTTC. The full variable domain, its missing parts supplied by reference TRBV28 and TRBJ2-1, is DVKVTQSSRYLVKRTGEKVFLECVQDMDHENMFWYRQDPGLGLRLIYFSYDVKMKEKGDIPEGYSVSREKKERFSLILESASTNQTSMYLCASSLRAGVYNEQFFGPGTRLTVL.

This sequence joins TRBV30 and TRBJ2-3; possibly TRBD2 for D (6 bases). Germline CDR1 is GTSNPN and CDR2 is SVGIG (reference sequence). The V gene lost 8 bases and the J gene lost 0 bases, with 18 bases spanning the gap. The length of the CDR3 is 15 residues. CDR3 residues: CALTSPWASTDTQYF. CDR3 nucleotides: TGTGCCCTAACTAGCCCCTGGGCAAGCACAGATACGCAGTATTTT.

The chain carries TRBV28 and TRBJ1-1; possible D gene TRBD1, 6 bases. The CDR3 contains 13 residues. Trimming took 5 bases from V and 5 from J, leaving 12 bases between them. The germline CDR1 and CDR2 sequences are MDHEN and SYDVKM. CDR3 in amino acids: CASSDRRRTEAFF. CDR3 DNA sequence: TGTGCCAGCAGTGACAGGAGGAGGACTGAAGCTTTCTTT.

The chain combines TRBV18 with TRBJ2-5; the match to TRBD2 covers 13 bases. This CDR3 comprises 15 residues. Germline trimming cut 3 bases from V and 2 bases from J; bases unmatched to any gene: 0. Germline lookup yields CDR1 KGHSH and CDR2 LQKENI. In DNA, the CDR3 is TGTGCCAGCTCACCGACTAGCGGGGGGCAAGAGACCCAGTACTTC. This translates into CASSPTSGGQETQYF.

The chain combines TRBV27 with TRBJ1-2; D possibly corresponds to TRBD1 (5 bases). The germline V and J ends were trimmed by 2 bases and 5 bases, with 12 bases remaining between them. The CDR3 covers 14 residues. The germline V gene encodes CDR1 MNHEY and CDR2 SMNVEV (reference sequence). The CDR3 coding sequence is TGTGCCAGCAGTTTAATGCAGGGAAGGTATGGCTACACCTTC. Its translation is CASSLMQGRYGYTF.

The chain joins TRBV30 to TRBJ1-6; D unresolved. The CDR3 is 14 amino acids. Germline V gene lookup returns CDR1 GTSNPN and CDR2 SVGIG (reference sequence). V shed 5 bases and J shed 7 bases, with 15 bases lying between them. In DNA form, the CDR3 reads TGTGCCTGGGCCGCGACAAGACCGAATTCACCCCTCCACTTT. It is translated as CAWAATRPNSPLHF.

This clone was observed once. The chain joins TRBV7-9 to TRBJ1-6; 9 bases align to TRBD1. CDR3 size: 19 residues. V was pared by 5 bases and J by 12 bases, with 23 bases of the junction left unmatched. Germline lookup yields CDR1 SEHNR and CDR2 FQNEAQ (reference sequence). In DNA, the CDR3 is TGTGCCAGCAGCCCGCCACGACAATACTCACAGGGGGCTGCGGAACCCCTCCACTTT. It translates to CASSPPRQYSQGAAEPLHF.

The chain is built from TRBV5-4 and TRBJ1-1; 7 bases agree with TRBD1. The germline V gene encodes CDR1 SGHNT and CDR2 YYREEE (reference sequence). The CDR3 is 16 residues long. Trimming at V came to 4 bases and at J to 0 bases, leaving 9 bases not matched to a gene. The CDR3 protein is CASSRPNRGMNTEAFF. CDR3 nucleotides: TGTGCCAGCAGCCGACCAAACAGGGGTATGAACACTGAAGCTTTCTTT. The entire variable domain, with the rest obtained from reference TRBV5-4 and TRBJ1-1, is as follows: ETGVTQSPTHLIKTRGQQVTLRCSSQSGHNTVSWYQQALGQGPQFIFQYYREEENGRGNFPPRFSGLQFPNYSSELNVNALELDDSALYLCASSRPNRGMNTEAFFGQGTRLTVV.

The V gene is TRBV7-2, the J gene TRBJ1-5, with TRBD1 as a possible D gene (6 bases). V dropped 5 bases and J dropped 6 bases, with 11 bases sitting between them. The CDR3 covers 13 residues. Germline loops: CDR1 SGHTA, CDR2 FQGNSA. CDR3: CASSLQGIQPQHF. The CDR3 bases are TGTGCCAGCAGCCTCCAGGGGATTCAGCCCCAGCATTTT.

The chain links TRBV19 to TRBJ2-7; 8 bases are a match to TRBD2. The CDR3 totals 15 residues. The V and J ends lost 10 bases and 1 base, in that order; junction bases with no gene match: 12. Germline V gene data show CDR1 as LNHDA and CDR2 as SQIVND (reference sequence). The CDR3, as DNA: TGTGCCACCAGATCTCCCGGGACTAGTTCCTACGAGCAGTACTTC. It codes for CATRSPGTSSYEQYF.

The V call is TRBV28, the J call TRBJ1-6, with D possibly being TRBD1 (6 bases). Germline V lookup: CDR1 MDHEN, CDR2 SYDVKM. The CDR3 runs to 15 residues. Between the trimmed V and J ends, which lost 2 bases and 1 base, there was a span of 6 bases. CDR3 DNA sequence: TGTGCCAGCAGTTTAGGACAGTCCTATAATTCACCCCTCCACTTT. This codes for CASSLGQSYNSPLHF.

This clone appeared a single time. The genes are TRBV9 and TRBJ2-5, with a tentative D call TRBD1 (5 bases). Germline assignment: CDR1 SGDLS and CDR2 YYNGEE. The length of the CDR3 is 17 residues. Trimming left V 0 bases short and J 1 base short, with 16 bases between. CDR3 in amino acids: CASSVESQQVGQETQYF. In DNA form, the CDR3 reads TGTGCCAGCAGCGTAGAGTCCCAACAGGTGGGCCAAGAGACCCAGTACTTC.

The chain couples TRBV30 to TRBJ2-3, with TRBD1 matching 10 bases. Trimming at V came to 5 bases and at J to 6 bases, leaving 5 bases not matched to a gene. The CDR3 runs to 13 residues. The germline V gene encodes CDR1 GTSNPN and CDR2 SVGIG (reference sequence). DNA for the CDR3: TGTGCCTGGGGGACAGGGGACGGGGATACGCAGTATTTT. This translates into CAWGTGDGDTQYF.

This sequence joins TRBV24-1 and TRBJ2-1; perhaps TRBD1 as D (7 bases). This CDR3 spans 14 amino acids. The V gene lost 4 bases and the J gene lost 10 bases, with 16 bases spanning the gap. Per the germline V gene, CDR1 is KGHDR and CDR2 is SFDVKD. CDR3 region: CATSDLRRGHEQFF. The CDR3 DNA reads TGTGCCACCAGTGACCTGCGGAGGGGGCACGAGCAGTTCTTC.

This chain joins TRBV19 and TRBJ2-1, with D perhaps matching TRBD2 (6 bases). Germline V gene lookup returns CDR1 LNHDA and CDR2 SQIVND (reference sequence). The CDR3 extends over 15 amino acids. Trimming removed 3 bases from V and 0 bases from J, with 9 bases in between. CDR3 nucleotides: TGTGCCAGTAGTATTGGACTAAGCTCCTACAATGAGCAGTTCTTC. Its translation is CASSIGLSSYNEQFF.

V and J are TRBV5-8 and TRBJ1-1, with D hard to call. The germline V gene has CDR1 SGHTS and CDR2 YDEGEE. The length of the CDR3 is 12 residues. Trimming removed 5 bases from V and 10 bases from J, with 15 bases in between. The chain's CDR3 is CASRMRSRRAFF. The CDR3 region has the DNA TGTGCCAGCAGGATGCGGTCGCGGAGAGCTTTCTTT.

The V call is TRBV5-1, the J call TRBJ2-7; D possibly corresponds to TRBD2 (6 bases). The CDR3 loop spans 15 amino acids. V was pared by 3 bases and J by 5 bases, with 18 bases between. Germline V lookup: CDR1 SGHRS, CDR2 YFSETQ. The CDR3 spells CASSSRGLSTHEQYF. In DNA form, the CDR3 reads TGCGCCAGCAGCTCCCGGGGACTCTCCACTCACGAGCAGTACTTC.

The gene calls are TRBV28 and TRBJ1-2; a possible D gene is TRBD1 (6 bases). V lost 5 bases and J lost 8, with 18 bases in between. The germline CDR1 and CDR2 sequences are MDHEN and SYDVKM. The CDR3 spans 14 residues. CDR3 bases: TGTGCCAGCAGTCCCACCGGGGGGCTAAGGGGCTACACCTTC. Its protein is CASSPTGGLRGYTF.

This clone has ten or more counts. This sequence joins TRBV5-1 and TRBJ2-5; unclear D gene. Deletions cut 0 bases from V and 1 base from J, with 7 bases between. The germline V gene has CDR1 SGHRS and CDR2 YFSETQ. The CDR3 spans 14 residues. The CDR3 nucleotides read TGCGCCAGCAGCTTGGCCGGTATCCAAGAGACCCAGTACTTC. This encodes CASSLAGIQETQYF.

The gene calls are TRBV28 and TRBJ2-4; possibly TRBD2 for D (7 bases). The CDR3 loop spans 15 amino acids. V lost 6 bases, J lost 6 bases, and 18 bases lay in between. Germline V gene sequence: CDR1 MDHEN, CDR2 SYDVKM. The CDR3 here is CASSRIGGRVNIQYF. The CDR3 DNA sequence: TGTGCCAGCAGCCGTATCGGGGGGCGCGTAAACATTCAGTACTTC.

In nucleotides, the CDR3 is TGCAGTGCTAGGGGGCCCGATGAGCAGTTCTTC. Residues: CSARGPDEQFF. This chain links TRBV20-1 with TRBJ2-1, with a possible D match to TRBD1 (5 bases). Between the trimmed V and J ends, which lost 3 bases and 8 bases, there was a span of 8 bases. The CDR3 is 11 residues long. Germline assignment: CDR1 DFQATT and CDR2 SNEGSKA (reference sequence).